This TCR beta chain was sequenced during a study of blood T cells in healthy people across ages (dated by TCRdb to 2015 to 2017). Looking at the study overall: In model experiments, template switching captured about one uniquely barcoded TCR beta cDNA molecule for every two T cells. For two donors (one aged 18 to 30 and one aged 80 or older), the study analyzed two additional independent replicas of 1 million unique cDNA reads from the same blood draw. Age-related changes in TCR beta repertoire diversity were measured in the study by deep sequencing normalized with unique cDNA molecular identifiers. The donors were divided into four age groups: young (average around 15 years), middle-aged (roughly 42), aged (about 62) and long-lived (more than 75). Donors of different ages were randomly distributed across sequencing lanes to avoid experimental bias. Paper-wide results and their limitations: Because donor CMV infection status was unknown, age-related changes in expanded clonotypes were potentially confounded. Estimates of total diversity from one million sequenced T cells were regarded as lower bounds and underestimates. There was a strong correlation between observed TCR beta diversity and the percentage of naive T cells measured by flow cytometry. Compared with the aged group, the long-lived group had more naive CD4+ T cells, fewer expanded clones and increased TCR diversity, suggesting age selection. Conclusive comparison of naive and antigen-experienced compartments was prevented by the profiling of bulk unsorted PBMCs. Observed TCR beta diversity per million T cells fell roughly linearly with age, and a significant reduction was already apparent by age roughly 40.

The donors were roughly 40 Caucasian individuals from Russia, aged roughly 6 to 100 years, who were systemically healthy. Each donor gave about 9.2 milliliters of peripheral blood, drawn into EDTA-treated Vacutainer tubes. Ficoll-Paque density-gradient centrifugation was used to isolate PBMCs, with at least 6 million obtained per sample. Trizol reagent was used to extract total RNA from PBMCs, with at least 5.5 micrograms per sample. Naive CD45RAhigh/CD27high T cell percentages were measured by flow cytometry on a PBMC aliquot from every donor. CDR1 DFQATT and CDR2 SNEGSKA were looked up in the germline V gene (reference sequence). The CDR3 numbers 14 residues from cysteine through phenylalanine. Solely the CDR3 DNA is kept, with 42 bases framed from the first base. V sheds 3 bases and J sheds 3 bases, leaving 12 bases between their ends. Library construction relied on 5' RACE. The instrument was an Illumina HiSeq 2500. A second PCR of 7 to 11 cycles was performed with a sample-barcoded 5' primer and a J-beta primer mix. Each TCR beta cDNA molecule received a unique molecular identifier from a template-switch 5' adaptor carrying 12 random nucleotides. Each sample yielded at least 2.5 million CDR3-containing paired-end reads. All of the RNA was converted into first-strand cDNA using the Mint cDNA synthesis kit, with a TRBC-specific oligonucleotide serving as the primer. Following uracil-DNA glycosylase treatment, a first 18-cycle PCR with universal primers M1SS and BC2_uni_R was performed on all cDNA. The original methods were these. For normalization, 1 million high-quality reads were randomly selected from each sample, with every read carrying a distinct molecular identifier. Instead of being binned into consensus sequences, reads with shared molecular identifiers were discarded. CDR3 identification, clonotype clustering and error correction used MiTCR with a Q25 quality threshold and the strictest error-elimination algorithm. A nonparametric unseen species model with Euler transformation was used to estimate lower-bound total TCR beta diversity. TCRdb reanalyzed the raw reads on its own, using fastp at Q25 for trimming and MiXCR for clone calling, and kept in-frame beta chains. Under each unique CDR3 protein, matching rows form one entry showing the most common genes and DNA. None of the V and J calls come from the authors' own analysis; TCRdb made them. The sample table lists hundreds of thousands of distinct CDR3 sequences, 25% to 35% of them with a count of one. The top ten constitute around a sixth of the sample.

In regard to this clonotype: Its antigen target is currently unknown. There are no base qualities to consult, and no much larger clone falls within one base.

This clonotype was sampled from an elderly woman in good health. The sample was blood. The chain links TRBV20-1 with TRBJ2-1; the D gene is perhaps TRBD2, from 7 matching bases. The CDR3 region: CSARTGGLYNEQFF. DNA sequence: TGCAGTGCTAGGACGGGGGGCCTCTACAATGAGCAGTTCTTC.